This TCR beta chain originates from a study of blood T cell repertoires in COVID-19. At the level of the study: PBMCs, B-cell-depleted T cells, or T cells provided the cDNA or gDNA that made up the material.

CDR1 and CDR2 (germline): SGHAT, FQNNGV. Trimming took 5 bases from V and 2 from J, leaving 12 bases between them. CDR3 length: 14 residues. As originally analysed: Nucleated cell number was recorded as an estimate derived from reference gene primer amplification. Method: immunoSEQ multiplex PCR; TCRdb's copy keeps in-frame clones and lacks some. D and trimming were read from the DNA, whereas the V and J calls and clone size are those reported in that table. The table records 50,000 to 65,000 clones, 80% to 90% of them present only once. The chain has TRBV11-2 and TRBJ1-1; D not resolved. This clonotype was obtained from a man aged 55 to 70 with acute or convalescent COVID-19. Specimen: peripheral blood. In nucleotides, the CDR3 is TGTGCCAGCAGCCCTCTAGTATTTAACACTGAAGCTTTCTTT. Amino acids: CASSPLVFNTEAFF.